The 24 T cell receptor beta chains below come from one sample, sequenced in a study of early T cells in non-severe SARS-CoV-2 infection. MiXCR was run by TCRdb on the 5' RACE reads, yielding one entry per CDR3 protein. The table has 55,000 or so distinct CDR3 sequences, 6.5% to 7.5% seen once. Sequenced material: whole blood, taken at baseline. All receptors come from an adult who was a healthcare worker with PCR-confirmed SARS-CoV-2 infection or an uninfected control (not recorded which).

This clonotype was counted at least ten times. The V gene is TRBV7-8, the J gene TRBJ2-1, with D possibly being TRBD2 (5 bases). V lost 3 bases and J lost 2, with 20 bases in between. Germline V gene lookup returns CDR1 SGHVS and CDR2 FQNEAQ. CDR3 length: 18 amino acids. The CDR3 region is CASSLAIATGRAYNEQFF. The CDR3 region has the DNA TGTGCCAGCAGCTTGGCGATAGCCACGGGAAGGGCCTACAATGAGCAGTTCTTC.

This sequence joins TRBV4-1 and TRBJ1-1; D possibly corresponds to TRBD1 (5 bases). Germline loops: CDR1 MGHRA, CDR2 YSYEKL. Between the trimmed V and J ends, which lost 1 base and 8 bases, there was a span of 17 bases. The CDR3 is 15 amino acids. The CDR3 coding sequence is TGCGCCAGCAGCCAAGCCCCTGAGGGGTCGGCGGAAGCTTTCTTT. Protein sequence: CASSQAPEGSAEAFF.

This clonotype showed up just a few times. This rearrangement joins TRBV5-6 to TRBJ2-3, with TRBD1 identical over 10 bases. CDR1 is SGHDT, CDR2 YYEEEE, per germline. The trim removed 4 bases at V and 3 bases at J, leaving 8 bases unmatched. CDR3 size: 16 residues. The CDR3 nucleotides read TGTGCCAGCAGCCCTCTCGGACAGGGGGGGACAGATACGCAGTATTTT. Translating gives CASSPLGQGGTDTQYF.

In its sample, this clonotype was seen many times. The V and J genes are TRBV7-2 and TRBJ1-3, with no clear D. V was pared by 7 bases and J by 2 bases, with 9 bases between. The V gene's germline CDR1 is SGHTA and CDR2 FQGNSA. The CDR3 is 13 residues long. CDR3: CASIPNTGNTIYF. The DNA for the CDR3 is TGTGCCAGCATCCCAAACACTGGAAACACCATATATTTT.

This clonotype was seen at least ten times. The CDR3 protein is CASSGRPGTAWLEAFF. CDR3 bases: TGTGCCAGCAGTGGCCGGCCCGGGACAGCTTGGCTTGAAGCTTTCTTT. The genes are TRBV6-1 and TRBJ1-1, with 7 nucleotides matching TRBD1. Germline CDR1 MNHNS, CDR2 SASEGT. J lost 7 bases, V lost 4 bases, and 15 bases had no gene match. The CDR3 consists of 16 residues.

This clonotype showed up many times. V and J are TRBV5-8 and TRBJ2-5; 7 positions agree with TRBD1. Germline lookup yields CDR1 SGHTS and CDR2 YDEGEE. The CDR3 covers 14 residues. With V trimmed by 3 bases and J by 5 bases, 7 bases remained unmatched. CDR3 residues: CASSSGQVVETQYF. The DNA for the CDR3 is TGTGCCAGCAGCTCCGGACAGGTCGTCGAGACCCAGTACTTC.

This clonotype has ten or more counts. The V gene is TRBV7-9, the J gene TRBJ1-1, with no clear D. The CDR3 has 12 amino acids. V was trimmed by 2 bases and J by 5 bases, leaving 6 bases between them. Germline V lookup: CDR1 SEHNR, CDR2 FQNEAQ (reference sequence). The CDR3 nucleotides read TGTGCCAGCAGCTTAATGGGTACTGAAGCTTTCTTT. Its translation: CASSLMGTEAFF. Supplemented by reference TRBV7-9 and TRBJ1-1, the full variable domain reads DTGVSQNPRHKITKRGQNVTFRCDPISEHNRLYWYRQTLGQGPEFLTYFQNEAQLEKSRLLSDRFSAERPKGSFSTLEIQRTEQGDSAMYLCASSLMGTEAFFGQGTRLTVV.

CDR3 nucleotide sequence: TGCGCCAGCAGCCAAGATCGGTATTCCTCCTACGAGCAGTACTTC. Translating gives CASSQDRYSSYEQYF. J is TRBJ2-7 and V is TRBV4-3, with D unclear. The CDR3 runs 15 residues. CDR1 is LGHNA, CDR2 YSLEER, per germline. The germline V and J ends were trimmed by 0 bases and 0 bases, with 9 bases remaining between them.

The sample holds many counts of this clonotype. The chain is built from TRBV20-1 and TRBJ2-7; 7 nucleotides match TRBD1. There are 14 residues in the CDR3. V lost 6 bases and J lost 4; bases outside the gene matches: 12. CDR1 and CDR2 (germline): DFQATT, SNEGSKA (reference sequence). The CDR3 DNA reads as TGCAGTGCCCCCCTGGGGACAGTGACATACGAGCAGTACTTC. This gives the protein CSAPLGTVTYEQYF.

The chain is built from TRBV12-3 or TRBV12-4 and TRBJ2-6, with D unclear. This CDR3 comprises 14 residues. Trimming pared 6 bases from V and 2 bases from J, leaving 8 bases between. The CDR3 nucleotides read TGTGCCAGCAGGCCCAATACTGGGGCCAACGTCCTGACTTTC. This translates into CASRPNTGANVLTF.

This clonotype was seen ten or more times. The gene calls are TRBV5-1 and TRBJ2-5; either TRBD1 or TRBD2 may fit D (5 bases each). The CDR3 is 15 amino acids. Germline CDR1 reads SGHRS; CDR2 reads YFSETQ. The V gene lost 0 bases and the J gene lost 2 bases, with 11 bases spanning the gap. The CDR3 reads CASSLAGWGQETQYF. The CDR3 DNA follows: TGCGCCAGCAGCTTGGCCGGTTGGGGGCAAGAGACCCAGTACTTC.

This sequence joins TRBV6-2 or TRBV6-3 and TRBJ1-1, with no clear D. The CDR3 totals 13 residues. Germline V gene data show CDR1 as MNHEY and CDR2 as SVGEGT. V was shortened by 2 bases and J by 4 bases, with 8 bases between the two germline ends. This chain's CDR3 is CASSYGPGTEAFF. In DNA form, the CDR3 reads TGTGCCAGCAGTTACGGGCCAGGCACTGAAGCTTTCTTT.

The chain couples TRBV28 to TRBJ2-1; 12 bases are shared with TRBD2. The CDR3 loop spans 16 amino acids. Germline values: CDR1 MDHEN, CDR2 SYDVKM. The trim removed 6 bases at V and 6 bases at J, leaving 9 bases unmatched. CDR3 loop: CASRINLAGGINEQFF. CDR3 coding DNA: TGTGCCAGCAGGATTAACCTAGCGGGGGGGATCAATGAGCAGTTCTTC.

This clonotype has ten or more counts. This chain connects TRBV6-5 to TRBJ1-6; 10 bases agree with TRBD1. Trimming cost V 4 bases and J 7 bases; bases outside gene matches: 16. CDR3 length equals 19 residues. CDR1 is MNHEY and CDR2 is SVGAGI in the germline V gene. The CDR3 is CASSSRAGQGIFGNSPLHF. Here the CDR3 DNA reads TGTGCCAGCAGTTCCCGCGCGGGACAGGGGATTTTTGGGAATTCACCCCTCCACTTT.

The V gene is TRBV11-2, the J gene TRBJ2-3; no reliable D call. CDR1 SGHAT and CDR2 FQNNGV come from the germline V gene. The CDR3 has 15 residues. V lost 1 base and J 4 bases, leaving 12 bases between the germline ends. The CDR3 protein is CASSLVSGRADTQYF. The DNA for the CDR3 is TGTGCCAGCAGCTTAGTGTCAGGACGCGCAGATACGCAGTATTTT.

Ten or more counts support this clonotype. The chain links TRBV7-6 to TRBJ2-5; possibly TRBD2 for D (5 bases). Germline assignment: CDR1 SGHVS and CDR2 FNYEAQ. With 6 bases removed from V and 5 bases from J, the gap between germline ends came to 34 bases. This CDR3 has 20 residues. DNA of the CDR3: TGTGCCAGCAGGTTGTTACCGAACCTATACGGGGTCCAAAAAGGGGAGACCCAGTACTTC. Translating it yields CASRLLPNLYGVQKGETQYF.

This rearrangement joins TRBV6-6 to TRBJ2-5; TRBD1 matches at 8 bases. CDR1 and CDR2 from the germline V gene are MNHNY and SVGAGI (reference sequence). The CDR3 consists of 14 residues. Trimming took 4 bases from V and 4 from J; bases not matched to a gene: 5. The chain's CDR3 is CASSWTGSGETQYF. CDR3 DNA sequence: TGTGCCAGCAGTTGGACAGGGTCAGGAGAGACCCAGTACTTC.

The sample holds many counts of this clonotype. This chain links TRBV4-3 with TRBJ1-2; 10 bases match TRBD1. CDR3 length: 16 amino acids. Per germline, CDR1 LGHNA and CDR2 YSLEER. J was trimmed by 8 bases and V by 0 bases; bases with no gene match: 9. The CDR3 DNA reads TGCGCCAGCAGCCAAGATCGGACAGGGGGTCTACAAGGCTACACCTTC. Protein sequence: CASSQDRTGGLQGYTF.

The V and J genes are TRBV28 and TRBJ1-5; D is possibly TRBD1 (5 bases). V lost 2 bases and J lost 6, with 17 bases in between. The V gene's germline CDR1 is MDHEN and CDR2 SYDVKM. The CDR3 has 16 amino acids. CDR3 protein: CASSLVRGLLFQPQHF. The CDR3 DNA reads as TGTGCCAGCAGTTTAGTGAGGGGTCTTTTATTTCAGCCCCAGCATTTT.

Many counts were recorded for this clonotype. The V and J genes are TRBV5-6 and TRBJ2-1, with D unresolved. CDR1 and CDR2 (germline): SGHDT, YYEEEE. The V end lost 0 bases, the J end lost 4 bases, and 2 bases lay between the germline ends. CDR3 size: 12 residues. Here the CDR3 DNA reads TGTGCCAGCAGCTTGGATTACAATGAGCAGTTCTTC. It is translated as CASSLDYNEQFF.

This clonotype was detected a few times. The chain has TRBV12-3 or TRBV12-4 and TRBJ1-2; no reliable D call. V was trimmed by 2 bases and J by 6 bases, leaving 10 bases between them. This CDR3 is built from 13 residues. CDR3 nucleotides: TGTGCCAGCAGTTTAATCGGTGTCAATGGCTACACCTTC. Translated: CASSLIGVNGYTF.

Only a few counts were recorded for this clonotype. The chain employs TRBV12-3 or TRBV12-4 and TRBJ2-1, with D perhaps matching TRBD2 (6 bases). The CDR3 totals 16 residues. V was trimmed by 1 base and J by 2 bases, leaving 12 bases between them. CDR3 nucleotides: TGTGCCAGCAGTTTAGGGTCTAGCGAGCCCTACAATGAGCAGTTCTTC. This translates into CASSLGSSEPYNEQFF.

This clonotype was picked up many times. This chain joins TRBV4-2 and TRBJ2-5; D might be TRBD2 (5 bases). Trimming pared 0 bases from V and 2 bases from J, leaving 10 bases between. There are 15 residues in the CDR3. Germline CDR1 reads LGHNA; CDR2 reads YNFKEQ. CDR3 sequence (DNA): TGTGCCAGCAGCCAAGAAGGAACGGGGCAAGAGACCCAGTACTTC. Protein: CASSQEGTGQETQYF.

This clonotype has a count of ten or more. The rearrangement joins TRBV6-5 to TRBJ2-3; the D gene is possibly TRBD2 (5 bases). Germline CDR1 and CDR2: MNHEY and SVGAGI. V gave up 0 bases and J gave up 2 bases, with 12 bases separating them. The CDR3 consists of 16 residues. CDR3 bases: TGTGCCAGCAGTTACTCGTCTATGGACTCCACAGATACGCAGTATTTT. Its protein is CASSYSSMDSTDTQYF.